This record covers a single T cell receptor (beta chain). These data originate in a study of CD8 T cells in Susac syndrome. Reverse transcription of roughly 0.5 to 1 ug RNA was carried out with random hexamers. Amplification of TCR beta CDR3 across 54 Vbeta and 13 Jbeta was performed with immunoSEQ multiplex PCR. TCRdb processed the immunoSEQ multiplex PCR reads anew with MiXCR; each CDR3 protein has one entry. Of more than 150,000 distinct CDR3 sequences in the sample, roughly 94% were seen once. With V trimmed by 2 bases and J by 1 base, 7 bases remained unmatched. Germline CDR1 reads LGHDT; CDR2 reads YNNKEL (reference sequence). The CDR3 is 18 amino acids. Bulk CD8+ and CD4+ cells came from magnetic negative isolation; CD8+ TEMRA by FACS.

The genes are TRBV3-1 and TRBJ2-1; 11 nucleotides line up with TRBD2. The material sequenced was CD8+ T cells from PBMCs. The TCR comes from a human donor with multiple sclerosis. CDR3 sequence: CASSQLAGGLDSYNEQFF. In DNA form, the CDR3 reads TGTGCCAGCAGCCAACTAGCGGGGGGTCTCGATTCCTACAATGAGCAGTTCTTC.